This is a list of T cell receptor beta chains from one sample in a study of technical replicates of blood from a few donors. Some clones are missing from TCRdb's copy, which holds only in-frame ones; the method was immunoSEQ multiplex PCR. Of roughly 14,000 clones in the sample, around four fifths were seen once. Specimen: PBMCs. The receptor set was obtained from a human donor in good health. Each CDR3 is given without its conserved first and last residue.

j_call v_call cdr3_aa
TRBJ1-4 TRBV6-1 ASSESYEKLF
TRBJ1-3 TRBV5-1 ASSLQQSSGNTIY
TRBJ2-2 TRBV11-1 ASSGRDREAGELF
TRBJ2-2 TRBV21-1 ASSPDRNTGELF
TRBJ1-5 TRBV4-2 ASSQDISGKHQPQH
TRBJ1-1 TRBV19 ASRYGTGITEAF
TRBJ1-1 TRBV18 ASSPAARIGTEAF
TRBJ1-1 TRBV6-5 ASSYGTRNTEAF
TRBJ1-5 TRBV30 AWSVGTNSNQPQH
TRBJ1-1 TRBV27 ASSLSSGGHTEAF
TRBJ2-2 TRBV18 ASSPPSLAGGTGELF
TRBJ2-5 TRBV18 ASSPNDRALGETQY
TRBJ1-1 TRBV7-6 ASSFGGNTEAF
TRBJ2-3 TRBV6-6 ASSYGQGTDTQY
TRBJ2-7 TRBV2 ASKRETGYEQY
TRBJ2-7 TRBV7-3 ASSRGQVNPSGEQY
TRBJ1-1 TRBV7-9 ASRMGTGQGENTEAF
TRBJ2-3 TRBV5-1 ASSLAHRTSGSDTQY
TRBJ1-5 TRBV18 ASSRGLAAQPQH
TRBJ2-5 TRBV30 AWSSSETQY
TRBJ1-2 TRBV27 ASSADRGNNYGYT
TRBJ2-5 TRBV30 ACGFGGGETQY
TRBJ2-1 TRBV5-1 ASSGGTVSWYEQF
TRBJ1-1 TRBV5-1 ASSFLPGQGNTEAF
TRBJ2-6 TRBV28 ASSLDSSGANVLT
TRBJ2-7 TRBV2 ASTGQGSYEQY
TRBJ2-1 TRBV5-4 ASSLDNNEQF
TRBJ2-7 TRBV30 AWSRWGQETYEQY
TRBJ2-5 TRBV27 ASIGRGGPKTQY
TRBJ2-5 TRBV6-4 ARPPLRGGLGETQY
TRBJ2-1 TRBV10-1 ASGRSMVYNEQF
TRBJ2-7 TRBV19 ASSIEGTSGVSYEQY
TRBJ1-5 TRBV1 TSSQVGTRLKNSNQPQH
TRBJ2-5 TRBV11-2 ASTPSTGSRETQY
TRBJ1-2 TRBV30 AWRPGGANYGYT
TRBJ2-3 TRBV2 ASSRSFYPGGTHTDTQY
TRBJ1-5 TRBV30 AWSQGQGQPQH
TRBJ1-5 TRBV2 ASSEREGKNQPQH
TRBJ1-3 TRBV10-1 ASSESWTTGNTIY
TRBJ2-3 TRBV19 ASSRLAGGPGTDTQY
TRBJ1-1 TRBV11-3 ASSLDQGGTGMNTEAF
TRBJ2-7 TRBV6-5 ASSAGNNYEQY
TRBJ2-2 TRBV5-1 ASRPSSAGELF